The clone carrying this T cell receptor (beta chain) has a count of ten or more. Its antigen is not identified. The sample originates from a study of CD8 T cells in ankylosing spondylitis. General study points: Seemingly distinctive of ankylosing spondylitis blood was a TCR beta motif formed by eight highly homologous variants.

TCRdb itself ran the 5' RACE reads through MiXCR, one entry per CDR3 protein. The table has fewer than 80,000 distinct CDR3 sequences, under 5.5% seen once; the top ten hold about 2.2%. V was trimmed by 3 bases and J by 0 bases, leaving 12 bases between them. The germline V gene encodes CDR1 WSHSY and CDR2 SAAADI. The CDR3 is made up of 15 amino acids. Material: blood, either unsorted or a sorted T cell fraction (not recorded which). The chain carries TRBV10-2 and TRBJ2-7; D not certain. The source is a male donor with ankylosing spondylitis or in good health (not recorded which). DNA of the CDR3: TGCGCCAGCAGTGATGGCGGTCTCAGCTCCTACGAGCAGTACTTC. Its translation: CASSDGGLSSYEQYF.